The clone carrying this T cell receptor (beta chain) has at least ten counts. Its specificity is unknown. A 120-subject validation cohort, separate from the approximately 720-subject first cohort, supplied the donors. From germline, CDR1 is MNHNS and CDR2 SASEGT. The CDR3 loop spans 11 amino acids. V lost 10 bases and J lost 1, with 7 bases in between. Data came from immunoSEQ multiplex PCR; TCRdb stores just in-frame clones and leaves some out. The table lists about 160,000 clones, 86% of them singletons. The data originate from a study of cytomegalovirus exposure and HLA in healthy donors. Whole-study results and caveats: In vitro confirmation showed three CMV-associated chains to be CMV antigen specific. Cytomegalovirus-associated status was assigned to 150 to 200 TCR beta chains. The tendency of first-cohort TCR clusters to co-occur in the roughly 120 validation repertoires was identified by a subsequent analysis.

V usage is TRBV6-1 and J usage is TRBJ1-1; D ambiguous. The TCR comes from a woman under 40 in good health and CMV-seronegative. The sequenced material came from PBMCs. This CDR3 reads CAIQENTEAFF. CDR3 DNA sequence: TGTGCCATCCAGGAGAACACTGAAGCTTTCTTT.